A selection of T cell receptor beta chains follows, all from one sample in a study of cytomegalovirus exposure and HLA in healthy donors. Method: immunoSEQ multiplex PCR; TCRdb's copy keeps in-frame clones and lacks some. Among around 90,000 clones, 55% to 65% were seen once, and the ten largest hold 2.3%. Sequences were obtained from PBMCs. These receptors were taken from a human donor in good health. The CDR3 runs from the conserved cysteine through the conserved F or W. The order of the fields is J gene, V gene, clone size, D gene, CDR3 DNA, CDR3 protein. A D gene is named only where the DNA matches it firmly. Some rows mark clone size as missing; the rest say once, few, many or name a class of expanded clone.

>TRBJ2-2|TRBV5-1|-|-
TGCGCCAGCAGCTTGAGAGATAACACCGGGGAGCTGTTTTTT
CASSLRDNTGELFF
>TRBJ1-3|TRBV5-1|-|TRBD1
TGCGCCAGCTGTCGAGGACAGGGCGGTAAATATGGTGGAAACACCATATATTTT
CASCRGQGGKYGGNTIYF
>TRBJ2-5|TRBV11-1|-|-
TGTGCCAGCAGCTCCCGACAGCAGACCCAGTACTTC
CASSSRQQTQYF
>TRBJ2-7|TRBV11-2|-|TRBD1
TGTGCCAGCAGCCGAAGGGGGCTGGGCTACGAGCAGTACTTC
CASSRRGLGYEQYF
>TRBJ2-5|TRBV27|once|-
TGTGCCAGCAGTTTATCGCCGAGGGAGAGAGAGACCCAGTACTTC
CASSLSPRERETQYF
>TRBJ2-3|TRBV5-1|few|TRBD1
TGCGCCAGCAGCTTGGCCGGGACAGGGCACACAGATACGCAGTATTTT
CASSLAGTGHTDTQYF
>TRBJ2-5|TRBV14|-|-
TGTGCCAGCAGCCAAGTCGGAGGGACCCCTTCAACTAACTTC
CASSQVGGTPSTNF
>TRBJ1-5|TRBV7-9|-|-
TGTGCCAGCAGCTTAAGGACAGACAATAGCAATCAGCCCCAGCATTTT
CASSLRTDNSNQPQHF
>TRBJ1-6|TRBV4-3|-|-
TGCGCCAGCAGCCAAGATGTGACAGCAAATAATTCACCCCTCCACTTT
CASSQDVTANNSPLHF
>TRBJ2-6|TRBV7-9|-|-
TGTGTCAGCACCACAACAGGGAGTGGGGCCAACGTCCTGACTTTC
CVSTTTGSGANVLTF
>TRBJ1-3|TRBV4-1|-|-
TGCGCCAGCAGCCCAGTGGGGAGCTCTGGAAACACCATATATTTT
CASSPVGSSGNTIYF
>TRBJ1-1|TRBV19|-|TRBD1
TGTGCCAGTAGTATAGTGGGACAGGCGAACGCTGAAGCTTTCTTT
CASSIVGQANAEAFF
>TRBJ1-6|TRBV6-1|-|-
TGTGCCAGCAGTAGGATGTCAGGGGCAGGGTCACCCCTCCACTTT
CASSRMSGAGSPLHF
>TRBJ1-2|TRBV9|-|TRBD1
TGTGCCAGCAGCGTATTACCGGGACAGGGGAATTCCTATGGCTACACCTTC
CASSVLPGQGNSYGYTF
>TRBJ2-7|TRBV6-6|-|TRBD1
TGTGCCAGCAGTTTAAGGACAGGGAGGAGCGAGCAGTACTTC
CASSLRTGRSEQYF
>TRBJ2-7|TRBV5-1|-|TRBD1
TGCGCCAGCAGCCCGAAACCGGGACAGGATACCCTAGGCTCCTACGAGCAGTACTTC
CASSPKPGQDTLGSYEQYF
>TRBJ2-5|TRBV7-7|-|-
TGTGCTAGCAGCTTAGAAGGGGCAGCCCAAGAGACCCAGTACTTC
CASSLEGAAQETQYF
>TRBJ1-2|TRBV5-4|-|TRBD1
TGTGCCAGCAGCCCGCAGGGGGTTCTCTATGGCTACACCTTC
CASSPQGVLYGYTF
>TRBJ1-5|TRBV19|-|TRBD1
TGTGCCAGTAGTATTTACAGGGGGCTAAGCGATCAGCCCCAGCATTTT
CASSIYRGLSDQPQHF
>TRBJ1-6|TRBV25-1|-|-
TGTGCCAGCAGTGCCGAGGGTGGCTCCTATAATTCACCCCTCCACTTT
CASSAEGGSYNSPLHF
>TRBJ2-3|TRBV7-3|few|-
TGTGCCAGCAGCTTACCCGGCGGAGCGGAGGATACGCAGTATTTT
CASSLPGGAEDTQYF
>TRBJ2-1|TRBV9|few|TRBD1
TGTGCCAGCAGCGCCCGGACAGGGGGCAATGAGCAGTTCTTC
CASSARTGGNEQFF
>TRBJ1-4|TRBV15|few|TRBD1
TGTGCCACCAGCAGAGCCGGGACAGGAGGAGAAAAACTGTTTTTT
CATSRAGTGGEKLFF
>TRBJ1-1|TRBV9|-|-
TGTGCCAGCAGCTCATGGGGAGCCACTGAAGCTTTCTTT
CASSSWGATEAFF
>TRBJ1-5|TRBV5-6|-|-
TGTGCCAGCAGCTTGCGGGGGGCTGACTATCAGCCCCAGCATTTT
CASSLRGADYQPQHF
>TRBJ2-7|TRBV5-4|-|-
TGTGCCAGCAGCTTGTACTACGAGCAGTACTTC
CASSLYYEQYF
>TRBJ2-3|TRBV11-2|few|-
TGTGCCAGCACCCATAGCTTCACAGATACGCAGTATTTT
CASTHSFTDTQYF
>TRBJ1-4|TRBV5-1|few|TRBD1
TGCGCCAGCAGCCCGGGACAGGGGGCGAACGAAAAACTGTTTTTT
CASSPGQGANEKLFF
>TRBJ1-6|TRBV11-2|-|-
TGTGCCAGCAGCTTAGACGGAACAGGGAGTTCACCCCTCCACTTT
CASSLDGTGSSPLHF
>TRBJ2-7|TRBV5-1|-|TRBD1
TGCGCCAGCAGCTTGGAGGGACAGGGCTACGAGCAGTACTTC
CASSLEGQGYEQYF
>TRBJ2-5|TRBV2|-|-
TGTGCCAGCAGTGATTTAAGGCAGGGACAAGAGACCCAGTACTTC
CASSDLRQGQETQYF
>TRBJ2-1|TRBV9|-|TRBD1
TGTGCCAGCAGCGCCCTGGACAGGAAGAATGAGCAGTTCTTC
CASSALDRKNEQFF
>TRBJ2-5|TRBV2|-|-
TGTGCCAGTAGACAGACGTACCAAGAGACCCAGTACTTC
CASRQTYQETQYF
>TRBJ2-7|TRBV7-9|few|TRBD1
TGTGCCAGCAGCCCCCGACAGGGGTCCTACGAGCAGTACTTC
CASSPRQGSYEQYF
>TRBJ2-5|TRBV5-1|-|TRBD2
TGCGCCAGCAGCTCGACTAGCGGGGGGGAAGAGACCCAGTACTTC
CASSSTSGGEETQYF
>TRBJ1-2|TRBV4-3|-|TRBD1
TGCGCCAGCAGCCAACCTGGGACAGGGGTTGGCTACACCTTC
CASSQPGTGVGYTF
>TRBJ1-1|TRBV11-3|-|-
TGTGCCAGCAGCACAGAACAGACCTTGAACACTGAAGCTTTCTTT
CASSTEQTLNTEAFF
>TRBJ2-1|TRBV29-1|-|TRBD2
TGCAGCGTCACCCAGCGGGGAGCCTACAATGAGCAGTTCTTC
CSVTQRGAYNEQFF
>TRBJ2-1|TRBV5-4|-|TRBD1
TGTGCCAGCAGCACAGGCCCGACAGGGGCGAGCTCCTACAATGAGCAGTTCTTC
CASSTGPTGASSYNEQFF
>TRBJ2-5|TRBV7-9|-|TRBD2
TGTGCCAGCAGCTACGCGGGGGGGCCGAGAGAGACCCAGTACTTC
CASSYAGGPRETQYF
>TRBJ1-1|TRBV18|once|-
TGTGCCAGCTCATCTACAGGGATGAACACTGAAGCTTTCTTT
CASSSTGMNTEAFF
>TRBJ2-5|TRBV7-8|-|TRBD2
TGTGCCAGCAGCTTGAGGGGTAGCGGGGGGGCCCGGGAGACCCAGTACTTC
CASSLRGSGGARETQYF
>TRBJ2-1|TRBV19|-|TRBD2
TGTGCCAGTAGTAGGACTAGCGGGAGCTCCTACAATGAGCAGTTCTTC
CASSRTSGSSYNEQFF
>TRBJ2-5|TRBV7-3|-|TRBD1
TGTGCCAGCAGCTACAGGGGGCCGGGAGAGACCCAGTACTTC
CASSYRGPGETQYF
>TRBJ2-7|TRBV19|-|TRBD2
TGTGCCAACCCACTAGCGGGGGTCTCCTACGAGCAGTACTTC
CANPLAGVSYEQYF
>TRBJ2-3|TRBV6-5|-|TRBD1
TGTGCCAGCAGTGATTACAGGGGTAGAGATACGCAGTATTTT
CASSDYRGRDTQYF
>TRBJ1-6|TRBV7-8|few|TRBD1
TGTGCCAGCAGCTTAGCAGGGGGCGGGTCACCCCTCCACTTT
CASSLAGGGSPLHF
>TRBJ1-1|TRBV29-1|-|TRBD1
TGCAGCGTGGGGAAGACAGGGGGCATGAACACTGAAGCTTTCTTT
CSVGKTGGMNTEAFF
>TRBJ2-5|TRBV5-5|few|-
TGTGCCAGCAGCTTCGGGACTGGAGAAAGTTTGAGTGGACAAGAGACCCAGTACTTC
CASSFGTGESLSGQETQYF
>TRBJ2-1|TRBV4-1|-|-
TGCGCCAGCAGCCAAGTAGGACAGGAGCAGTTCTTC
CASSQVGQEQFF
>TRBJ2-3|TRBV9|few|TRBD1
TGTGCCAGCAGACAGGGGGATACGCAGTATTTT
CASRQGDTQYF
>TRBJ2-3|TRBV5-1|once|-
TGCGCCAGCAGTCCGATGGCAGGTAGCACAGATACGCAGTATTTT
CASSPMAGSTDTQYF
>TRBJ2-7|TRBV9|-|-
TGTGCCAGCAGCGTAGGGCCGGACAGTTCCTACGAGCAGTACTTC
CASSVGPDSSYEQYF
>TRBJ2-4|TRBV6-1|-|TRBD1
TGTGCCAGCAGCAGGACAGGGGGGGACATTCAGTACTTC
CASSRTGGDIQYF